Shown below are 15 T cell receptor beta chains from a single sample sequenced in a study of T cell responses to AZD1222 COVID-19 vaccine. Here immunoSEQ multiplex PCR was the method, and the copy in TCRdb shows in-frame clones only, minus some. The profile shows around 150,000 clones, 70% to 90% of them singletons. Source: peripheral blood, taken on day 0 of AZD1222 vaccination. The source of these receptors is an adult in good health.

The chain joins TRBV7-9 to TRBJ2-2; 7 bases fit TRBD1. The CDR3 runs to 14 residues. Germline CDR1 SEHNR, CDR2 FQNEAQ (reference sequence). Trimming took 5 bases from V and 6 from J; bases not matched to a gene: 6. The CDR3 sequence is CASSATGLAGELFF. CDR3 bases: TGTGCCAGCAGCGCGACAGGGCTCGCCGGGGAGCTGTTTTTT.

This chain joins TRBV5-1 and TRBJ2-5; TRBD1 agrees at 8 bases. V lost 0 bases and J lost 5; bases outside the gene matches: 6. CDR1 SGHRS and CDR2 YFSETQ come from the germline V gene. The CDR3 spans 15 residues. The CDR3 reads CASSLGQGNPETQYF. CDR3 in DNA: TGCGCCAGCAGCTTGGGACAGGGGAATCCGGAGACCCAGTACTTC.

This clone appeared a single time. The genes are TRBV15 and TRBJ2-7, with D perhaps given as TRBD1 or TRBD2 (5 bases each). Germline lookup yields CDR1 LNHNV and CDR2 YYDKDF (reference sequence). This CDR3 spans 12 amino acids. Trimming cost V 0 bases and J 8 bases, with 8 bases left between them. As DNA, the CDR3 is TGTGCCACCAGCAGAGACCGGGACCAGCAGTACTTC. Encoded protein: CATSRDRDQQYF.

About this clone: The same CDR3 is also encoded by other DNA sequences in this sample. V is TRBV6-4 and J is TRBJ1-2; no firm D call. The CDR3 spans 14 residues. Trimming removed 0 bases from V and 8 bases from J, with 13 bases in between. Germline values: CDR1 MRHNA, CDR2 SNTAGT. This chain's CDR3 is CASSDSAGLGGYTF. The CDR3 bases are TGTGCCAGCAGTGACTCGGCAGGCCTGGGGGGCTACACCTTC.

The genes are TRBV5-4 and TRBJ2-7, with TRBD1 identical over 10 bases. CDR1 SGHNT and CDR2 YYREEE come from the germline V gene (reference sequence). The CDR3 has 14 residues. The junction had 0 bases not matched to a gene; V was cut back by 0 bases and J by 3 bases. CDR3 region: CASSLGTGGYEQYF. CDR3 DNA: TGTGCCAGCAGCTTGGGGACAGGGGGCTACGAGCAGTACTTC.

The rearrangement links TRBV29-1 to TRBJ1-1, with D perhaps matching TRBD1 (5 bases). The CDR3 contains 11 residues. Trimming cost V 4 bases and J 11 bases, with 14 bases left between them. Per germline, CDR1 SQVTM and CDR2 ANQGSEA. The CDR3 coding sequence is TGCAGCGTTGTAAAACAGGTCGGGGCTTTCTTT. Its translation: CSVVKQVGAFF.

The CDR3 is CASSQDPRGQGAYGYTF. CDR3 DNA: TGTGCCAGCAGCCAAGATCCCCGCGGACAGGGGGCCTATGGCTACACCTTC. V is TRBV3-1 (or the pseudogene TRBV3-2) and J is TRBJ1-2; 11 bases line up with TRBD1. CDR3 length: 17 amino acids. The V gene's germline CDR1 is LGHDT and CDR2 YNNKEL (reference sequence). The ends lost 0 bases at V and 4 bases at J; junction bases unmatched: 7.

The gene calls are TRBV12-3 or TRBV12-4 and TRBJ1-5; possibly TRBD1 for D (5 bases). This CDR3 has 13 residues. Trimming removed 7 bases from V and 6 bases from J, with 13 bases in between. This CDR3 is CASTFGGFQPQHF. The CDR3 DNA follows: TGTGCCAGCACCTTCGGGGGGTTTCAGCCCCAGCATTTT.

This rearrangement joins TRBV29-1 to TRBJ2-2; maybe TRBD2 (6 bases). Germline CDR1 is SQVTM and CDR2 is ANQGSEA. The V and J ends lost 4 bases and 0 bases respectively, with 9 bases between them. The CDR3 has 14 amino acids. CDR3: CSVVAGTNTGELFF. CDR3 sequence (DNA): TGCAGCGTTGTGGCGGGGACGAACACCGGGGAGCTGTTTTTT.

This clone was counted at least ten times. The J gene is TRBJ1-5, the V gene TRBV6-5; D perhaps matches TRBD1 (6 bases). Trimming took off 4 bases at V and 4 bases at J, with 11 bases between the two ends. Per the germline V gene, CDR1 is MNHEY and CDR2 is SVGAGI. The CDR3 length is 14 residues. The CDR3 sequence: CASSSRTENQPQHF. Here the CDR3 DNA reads TGTGCCAGCAGTTCCAGGACAGAGAATCAGCCCCAGCATTTT.

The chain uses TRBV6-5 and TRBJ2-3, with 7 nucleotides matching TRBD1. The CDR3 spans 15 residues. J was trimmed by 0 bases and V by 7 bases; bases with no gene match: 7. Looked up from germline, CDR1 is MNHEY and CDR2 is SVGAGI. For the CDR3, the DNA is TGTGCCAGCACCTCGGACAGGACTAGCACAGATACGCAGTATTTT. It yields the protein CASTSDRTSTDTQYF.

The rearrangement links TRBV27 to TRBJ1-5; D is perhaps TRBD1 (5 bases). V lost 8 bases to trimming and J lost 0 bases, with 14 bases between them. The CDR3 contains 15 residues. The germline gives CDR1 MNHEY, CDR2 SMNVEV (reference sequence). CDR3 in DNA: TGTGCCAGCGCCAATAGGGGTTATAGCAATCAGCCCCAGCATTTT. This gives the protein CASANRGYSNQPQHF.

CDR3 protein: CASSYPSGKQGEAFF. The CDR3 DNA follows: TGTGCCAGCAGTTACCCTTCCGGGAAACAGGGTGAAGCTTTCTTT. J is TRBJ1-1 and V is TRBV6-2 or TRBV6-3, with a tentative D call TRBD1 (6 bases). Germline-derived CDR1 and CDR2 are MNHEY and SVGEGT. V was cut by 2 bases and J by 7 bases, with 17 bases left in between. This CDR3 is built from 15 residues.

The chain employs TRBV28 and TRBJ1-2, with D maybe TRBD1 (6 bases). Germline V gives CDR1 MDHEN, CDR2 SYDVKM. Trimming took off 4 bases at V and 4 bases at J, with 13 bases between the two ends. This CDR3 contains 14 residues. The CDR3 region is CASSSPPGAYGYTF. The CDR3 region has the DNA TGTGCCAGCAGTTCCCCCCCAGGGGCCTATGGCTACACCTTC.

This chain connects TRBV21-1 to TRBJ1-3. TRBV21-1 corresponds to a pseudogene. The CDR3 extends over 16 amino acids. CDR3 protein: CASSKVFGGSGNTIYF. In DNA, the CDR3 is TGTGCCAGCAGCAAAGTTTTTGGAGGGTCCGGAAACACCATATATTTT.